These 3 T cell receptor beta chains were all obtained from the same sample, sequenced in a study of T cells in Graves' hyperthyroidism and ophthalmopathy. Amplification yielded TCR beta CDR3 regions, with RNA transcripts as the source. HTBI primers drove first-round RT-PCR of the TCR CDR3. TCRdb re-called the multiplex PCR reads through MiXCR, storing one row per CDR3 protein. The data hold nearly 250,000 distinct CDR3 sequences, with roughly 22% observed a single time. The sequenced sample was blood. The receptor source for this set is a woman aged 40 to 50 with Graves' ophthalmopathy.

This clonotype was observed a handful of times. This sequence joins TRBV7-9 and TRBJ2-7, with D possibly matching TRBD2 (6 bases). The CDR3 is made up of 12 amino acids. The germline V and J ends were trimmed by 3 bases and 7 bases, with 10 bases remaining between them. CDR1 and CDR2 from the germline V gene are SEHNR and FQNEAQ (reference sequence). CDR3 nucleotides: TGTGCCAGCAGCTTGCTCCGGGGGGAGCAGTACTTC. Translating it yields CASSLLRGEQYF.

The chain uses TRBV28 and TRBJ2-7, with D perhaps being TRBD1 or TRBD2 (6 bases each). The V end was cut by 4 bases, the J end by 2 bases, with 15 bases between. CDR1 MDHEN and CDR2 SYDVKM come from the germline V gene. The CDR3 spans 15 residues. The CDR3: CASSYQGRKTYEQYF. The DNA for the CDR3 is TGTGCCAGCAGTTATCAGGGGAGGAAGACCTACGAGCAGTACTTC.

This clonotype was counted at least ten times. The V gene is TRBV30, the J gene TRBJ2-7, with 8 bases matching TRBD1. The CDR3 length is 12 residues. CDR1 and CDR2 from the germline V gene are GTSNPN and SVGIG (reference sequence). The J segment lost 5 bases and the V segment lost 6 bases, leaving 6 bases of the junction unmatched. The CDR3 region has the DNA TGTGCCTGCGGACAGGGATCCCACGAGCAGTACTTC. This translates into CACGQGSHEQYF.